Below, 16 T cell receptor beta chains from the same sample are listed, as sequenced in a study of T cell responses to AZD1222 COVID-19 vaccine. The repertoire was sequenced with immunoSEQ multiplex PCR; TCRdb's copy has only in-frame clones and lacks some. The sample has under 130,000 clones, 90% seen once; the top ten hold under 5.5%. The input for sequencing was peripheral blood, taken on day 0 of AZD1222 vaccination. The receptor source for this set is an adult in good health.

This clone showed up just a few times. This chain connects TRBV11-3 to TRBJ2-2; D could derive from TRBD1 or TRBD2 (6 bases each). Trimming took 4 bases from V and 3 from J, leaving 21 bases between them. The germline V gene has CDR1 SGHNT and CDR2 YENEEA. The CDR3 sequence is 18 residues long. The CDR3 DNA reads TGTGCCAGCAGCTATGACCAAGGGGGGAGTACTTACACCGGGGAGCTGTTTTTT. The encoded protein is CASSYDQGGSTYTGELFF. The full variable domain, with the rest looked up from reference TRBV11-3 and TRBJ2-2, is EAGVVQSPRYKIIEKKQPVAFWCNPISGHNTLYWYLQNLGQGPELLIRYENEEAVDDSQLPKDRFSAERLKGVDSTLKIQPAELGDSAVYLCASSYDQGGSTYTGELFFGEGSRLTVL.

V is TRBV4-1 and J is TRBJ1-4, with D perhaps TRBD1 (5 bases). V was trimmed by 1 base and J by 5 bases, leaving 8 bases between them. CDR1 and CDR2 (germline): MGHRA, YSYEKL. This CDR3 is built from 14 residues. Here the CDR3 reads CASSQGWGNEKLFF. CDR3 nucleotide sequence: TGCGCCAGCAGCCAAGGGTGGGGGAATGAAAAACTGTTTTTT.

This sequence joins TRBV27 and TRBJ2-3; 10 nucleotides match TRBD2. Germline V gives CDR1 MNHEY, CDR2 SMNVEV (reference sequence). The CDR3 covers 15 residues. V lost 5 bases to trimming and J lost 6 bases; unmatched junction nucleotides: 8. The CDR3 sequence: CASSEVAGGRDTQYF. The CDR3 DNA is TGTGCCAGCAGTGAGGTAGCGGGGGGAAGGGATACGCAGTATTTT.

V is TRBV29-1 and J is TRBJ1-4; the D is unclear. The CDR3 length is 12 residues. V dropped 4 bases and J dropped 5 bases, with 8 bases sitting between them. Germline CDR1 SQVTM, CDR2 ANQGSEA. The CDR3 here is CSVGSRNEKLFF. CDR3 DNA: TGCAGCGTTGGGTCCAGGAATGAAAAACTGTTTTTT.

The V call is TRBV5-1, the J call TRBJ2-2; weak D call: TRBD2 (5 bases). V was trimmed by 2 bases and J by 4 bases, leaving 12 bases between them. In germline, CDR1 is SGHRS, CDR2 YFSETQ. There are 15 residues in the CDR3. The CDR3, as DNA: TGCGCCAGCAGCTTAACGAGGGCGGCCACCGGGGAGCTGTTTTTT. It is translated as CASSLTRAATGELFF.

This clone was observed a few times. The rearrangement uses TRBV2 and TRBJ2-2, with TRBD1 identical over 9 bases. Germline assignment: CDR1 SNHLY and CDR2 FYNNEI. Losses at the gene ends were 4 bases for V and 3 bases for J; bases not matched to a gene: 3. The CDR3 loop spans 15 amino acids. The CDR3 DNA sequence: TGTGCCAGCAGTGGACAGGGGGTTCACACCGGGGAGCTGTTTTTT. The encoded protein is CASSGQGVHTGELFF.

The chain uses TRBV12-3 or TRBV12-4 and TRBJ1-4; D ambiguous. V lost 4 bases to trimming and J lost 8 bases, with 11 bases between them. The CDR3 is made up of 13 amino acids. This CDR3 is CASSSAPGEKLFF. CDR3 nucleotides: TGTGCCAGCAGTTCGGCCCCGGGGGAAAAACTGTTTTTT.

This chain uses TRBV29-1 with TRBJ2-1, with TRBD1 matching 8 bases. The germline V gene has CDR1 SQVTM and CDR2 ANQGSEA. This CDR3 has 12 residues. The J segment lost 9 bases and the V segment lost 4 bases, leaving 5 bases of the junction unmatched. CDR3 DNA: TGCAGCGTTGCAAGACAGGGGCCTGAGCAGTTCTTC. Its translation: CSVARQGPEQFF.

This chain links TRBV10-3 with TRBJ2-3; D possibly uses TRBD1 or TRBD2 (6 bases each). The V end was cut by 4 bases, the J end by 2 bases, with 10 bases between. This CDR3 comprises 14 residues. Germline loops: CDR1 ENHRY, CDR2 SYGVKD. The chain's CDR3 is CAISGGAITDTQYF. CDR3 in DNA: TGTGCCATCAGTGGGGGGGCAATCACAGATACGCAGTATTTT.

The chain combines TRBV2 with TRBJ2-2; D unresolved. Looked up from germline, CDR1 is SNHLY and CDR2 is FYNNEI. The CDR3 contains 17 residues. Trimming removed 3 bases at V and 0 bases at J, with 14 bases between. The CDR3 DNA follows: TGTGCCAGCAGTGATCCGAGGATAGGTTCGAACACCGGGGAGCTGTTTTTT. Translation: CASSDPRIGSNTGELFF.

The CDR3 DNA reads TGTGCCAGCAGCGTGGATTCTGCCTTCGGGGAGCTGTTTTTT. Its translation is CASSVDSAFGELFF. This chain connects TRBV9 to TRBJ2-2, with unresolved D. The CDR3 is 14 residues long. Trimming took 2 bases from V and 7 from J, leaving 12 bases between them. Germline V CDR1 and CDR2: SGDLS, YYNGEE.

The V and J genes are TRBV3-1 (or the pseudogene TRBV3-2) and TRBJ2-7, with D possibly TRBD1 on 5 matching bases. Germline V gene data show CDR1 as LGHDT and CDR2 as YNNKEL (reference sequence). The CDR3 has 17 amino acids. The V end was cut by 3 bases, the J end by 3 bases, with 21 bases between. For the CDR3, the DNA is TGTGCCAGCAGCCAGCTCAAGATGGGCAGGGAAAGCTACGAGCAGTACTTC. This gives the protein CASSQLKMGRESYEQYF.

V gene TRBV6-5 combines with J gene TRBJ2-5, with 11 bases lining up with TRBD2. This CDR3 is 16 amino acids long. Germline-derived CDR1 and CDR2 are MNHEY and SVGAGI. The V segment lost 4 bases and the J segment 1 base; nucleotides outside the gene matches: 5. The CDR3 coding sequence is TGTGCCAGCAGTTCGACTAGCGGGGCTGTCCAAGAGACCCAGTACTTC. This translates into CASSSTSGAVQETQYF.

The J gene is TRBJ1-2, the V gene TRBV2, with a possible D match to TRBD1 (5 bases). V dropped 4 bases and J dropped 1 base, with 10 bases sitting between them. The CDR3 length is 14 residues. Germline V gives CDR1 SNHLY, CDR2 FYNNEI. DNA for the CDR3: TGTGCCAGCAGTGGGGCTGGGGGTAACTATGGCTACACCTTC. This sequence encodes CASSGAGGNYGYTF.

CDR3 DNA sequence: TGTGCCAGCAGCCTACAGGGAGGTCCCTACAATGAGCAGTTCTTC. It encodes CASSLQGGPYNEQFF. The chain combines TRBV9 with TRBJ2-1; TRBD1 or TRBD2 may be the D gene (6 bases each). The CDR3 spans 15 residues. V was trimmed by 4 bases and J by 2 bases, leaving 13 bases between them. Germline loops: CDR1 SGDLS, CDR2 YYNGEE.

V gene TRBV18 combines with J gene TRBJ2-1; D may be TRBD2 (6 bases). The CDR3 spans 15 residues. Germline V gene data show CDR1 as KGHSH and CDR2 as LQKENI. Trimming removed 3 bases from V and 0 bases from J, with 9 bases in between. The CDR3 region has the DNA TGTGCCAGCTCACCCGGACTATCCTCCTACAATGAGCAGTTCTTC. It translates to CASSPGLSSYNEQFF.